These 31 T cell receptor beta chains originate from one sample sequenced in a study of cytomegalovirus exposure and HLA in healthy donors (dated by TCRdb to 2015 to 2018). The method behind the library was the immunoSEQ multiplex PCR assay. For the multiplex PCR, a mixture combining 60 forward primers for TCR Vbeta segments and 13 reverse primers for TCR Jbeta segments was used. This immuneACCESS table, as held by TCRdb, lists in-frame sequences with V and J called but not all clones. Of the missing ones, under half trace to an unresolved V gene in checked studies; the others have no known cause. A total of roughly 99,000 clones appear in this sample, 73% of them only once. Roughly 8% of the sample belongs to the ten largest clones. Material: PBMCs. The receptors were sampled from a man in his thirties or forties in good health and CMV-seronegative.

The CDR3 is CASSQWTDRIPITEAFF. Written as DNA, the CDR3 is TGCGCCAGCAGCCAATGGACAGACAGGATCCCGATTACTGAAGCTTTCTTT. V usage is TRBV4-1 and J usage is TRBJ1-1, with D perhaps matching TRBD1 (6 bases). Trimming cost V 2 bases and J 5 bases, with 21 bases left between them. The CDR3 covers 17 residues. The germline V gene encodes CDR1 MGHRA and CDR2 YSYEKL.

J is TRBJ2-2 and V is TRBV2; no firm D call. The CDR3 is 17 amino acids. Trimming removed 4 bases from V and 6 bases from J, with 21 bases in between. Germline V gene sequence: CDR1 SNHLY, CDR2 FYNNEI. CDR3 residues: CASSVSIRSQRSGELFF. Written as DNA, the CDR3 is TGTGCCAGCAGTGTTAGTATTCGGAGTCAACGTTCCGGGGAGCTGTTTTTT.

This clone was seen only once. J is TRBJ2-5 and V is TRBV5-1; the match to TRBD1 covers 11 bases. The end of the DNA fits TRBJ2-7 better, so the J call may be wrong. The germline V gene has CDR1 SGHRS and CDR2 YFSETQ. This CDR3 contains 14 residues. CDR3 bases: TGCGCCAGCGTTCCGGGACAGGGGGGAAGCGAGCAGTACTTC. Translation gives CASVPGQGGSEQYF.

The gene calls are TRBV28 and TRBJ2-5; D remains ambiguous. Trimming left V 5 bases short and J 5 bases short, with 15 bases between. Germline V gene lookup returns CDR1 MDHEN and CDR2 SYDVKM. The CDR3 runs 14 residues. The CDR3 bases are TGTGCCAGCAGTCCTTATACCGGTTGGGAGACCCAGTACTTC. This gives the protein CASSPYTGWETQYF.

The chain carries TRBV11-2 and TRBJ1-2; 7 positions match TRBD1. The CDR3 is made up of 13 amino acids. J lost 8 bases, V lost 8 bases, and 11 bases had no gene match. Looked up from germline, CDR1 is SGHAT and CDR2 is FQNNGV. The CDR3 sequence: CASAPGTERGYTF. CDR3 nucleotides: TGTGCCAGCGCCCCAGGGACAGAGAGGGGCTACACCTTC.

The V call is TRBV29-1, the J call TRBJ2-7, with D tentatively TRBD2 (5 bases). This CDR3 comprises 14 residues. V was pared by 0 bases and J by 2 bases, with 11 bases between. Germline assignment: CDR1 SQVTM and CDR2 ANQGSEA. CDR3 loop: CSVEDPTRPYEQYF. In DNA form, the CDR3 reads TGCAGCGTTGAAGATCCTACTAGGCCCTACGAGCAGTACTTC.

The chain uses TRBV5-1 and TRBJ2-5, with D possibly TRBD2 on 5 matching bases. V gave up 2 bases and J gave up 4 bases, with 9 bases separating them. Germline CDR1 is SGHRS and CDR2 is YFSETQ. The CDR3 has 13 residues. CDR3 loop: CASSFGVSETQYF. In nucleotides, the CDR3 is TGCGCCAGCAGCTTCGGGGTGTCAGAGACCCAGTACTTC.

The V gene is TRBV28, the J gene TRBJ2-3; D is possibly TRBD2 (5 bases). The CDR3 is made up of 17 amino acids. The germline CDR1 and CDR2 sequences are MDHEN and SYDVKM. With 6 bases removed from V and 0 bases from J, the gap between germline ends came to 19 bases. The CDR3 loop is CASRPSGAARSTDTQYF. The CDR3 DNA sequence: TGTGCCAGCAGACCCTCTGGAGCGGCCCGTAGCACAGATACGCAGTATTTT.

CDR3 DNA sequence: TGTGCCAGCACTCCTAGTTCCCCTAACTATGGCTACACCTTC. Protein sequence: CASTPSSPNYGYTF. This sequence joins TRBV6-1 and TRBJ1-2; D remains unclear. V was cut by 7 bases and J by 0 bases, with 12 bases left in between. Germline assignment: CDR1 MNHNS and CDR2 SASEGT. The CDR3 extends over 14 amino acids.

Only one count was recorded for this clone. The chain carries TRBV7-2 and TRBJ2-1, with 12 bases fitting TRBD2. CDR1 and CDR2 from the germline V gene are SGHTA and FQGNSA. This CDR3 is 16 amino acids long. After removal of 5 bases from V and 2 bases from J, the junction contained 4 bases not matched to a gene. CDR3 in DNA: TGTGCCAGCAGCGAAAGACTAGCGGGGGCCTACAATGAGCAGTTCTTC. Its protein product is CASSERLAGAYNEQFF.

The CDR3 DNA reads TGTGCCAGCAGTTACCACAGCGAGCAGTACTTC. As protein: CASSYHSEQYF. The rearrangement links TRBV6-5 to TRBJ2-7; D is ambiguous. The germline CDR1 and CDR2 sequences are MNHEY and SVGAGI. The CDR3 covers 11 residues. V shed 2 bases and J shed 6 bases, with 5 bases lying between them.

The genes are TRBV7-6 and TRBJ2-3, with a possible D match to TRBD2 (5 bases). V was shortened by 1 base and J by 1 base, with 6 bases between the two germline ends. CDR1 SGHVS and CDR2 FNYEAQ come from the germline V gene. This CDR3 is 14 amino acids long. CDR3 region: CASSLVGGTDTQYF. The CDR3 bases are TGTGCCAGCAGCTTAGTCGGGGGCACAGATACGCAGTATTTT. Combining the CDR3 with reference TRBV7-6 and TRBJ2-3 gives the whole variable domain GAGVSQSPRYKVTKRGQDVALRCDPISGHVSLYWYRQALGQGPEFLTYFNYEAQQDKSGLPNDRFSAERPEGSISTLTIQRTEQRDSAMYRCASSLVGGTDTQYFGPGTRLTVL.

This chain uses TRBV7-8 with TRBJ2-2; D perhaps matches TRBD2 (6 bases). V dropped 5 bases and J dropped 4 bases, with 11 bases sitting between them. The CDR3 spans 14 residues. Germline V gives CDR1 SGHVS, CDR2 FQNEAQ. The CDR3 protein is CASSGTSFTGELFF. The CDR3 region has the DNA TGTGCCAGCAGCGGAACTAGCTTCACCGGGGAGCTGTTTTTT.

In this sample, this clone turned up a few times. This sequence joins TRBV7-6 and TRBJ1-1; D gene unclear. The CDR3 length is 14 residues. CDR1 and CDR2 from the germline V gene are SGHVS and FNYEAQ. Trimming cost V 1 base and J 0 bases, with 6 bases left between them. CDR3 region: CASSLEDMNTEAFF. The CDR3 DNA reads TGTGCCAGCAGCTTAGAAGACATGAACACTGAAGCTTTCTTT.

This clone was recorded only once. V is TRBV4-2 and J is TRBJ1-5, with 9 nucleotides matching TRBD1. The CDR3 covers 16 residues. Trimming removed 0 bases from V and 7 bases from J; junction bases left unmatched: 7. Germline-derived CDR1 and CDR2 are LGHNA and YNFKEQ. CDR3 coding DNA: TGTGCCAGCAGCCAAGAGGTACAGGGGGCCGAGCAGCCCCAGCATTTT. Residues: CASSQEVQGAEQPQHF.

The V call is TRBV28, the J call TRBJ2-5, with TRBD1 as a possible D gene (6 bases). The CDR3 runs 13 residues. V was cut by 7 bases and J by 4 bases, with 13 bases left in between. Germline-derived CDR1 and CDR2 are MDHEN and SYDVKM. In DNA, the CDR3 is TGTGCCAGCAATGGGGGCGCAGGAGAGACCCAGTACTTC. This codes for CASNGGAGETQYF. Based on the CDR3 plus reference TRBV28 and TRBJ2-5, the full variable domain is DVKVTQSSRYLVKRTGEKVFLECVQDMDHENMFWYRQDPGLGLRLIYFSYDVKMKEKGDIPEGYSVSREKKERFSLILESASTNQTSMYLCASNGGAGETQYFGPGTRLLVL.

This rearrangement joins TRBV19 to TRBJ2-1; 12 nucleotides match TRBD2. Germline loops: CDR1 LNHDA, CDR2 SQIVND (reference sequence). V shed 7 bases and J 3 bases; nucleotides not matched to a gene: 7. The CDR3 is 16 residues long. This CDR3 reads CASTASGRAYYNEQFF. The CDR3 DNA sequence: TGTGCCAGTACGGCTAGCGGGAGGGCGTACTACAATGAGCAGTTCTTC.

This chain connects TRBV11-2 to TRBJ2-1, with TRBD2 matching 15 bases. The CDR3 length is 17 residues. Unmatched junction bases numbered 5, after V lost 5 bases and J lost 3 bases. Germline V CDR1 and CDR2: SGHAT, FQNNGV. The DNA of the CDR3 is TGTGCCAGCAGCCCGCGGACTAGCGGGAGGGACTACAATGAGCAGTTCTTC. It yields the protein CASSPRTSGRDYNEQFF.

The J gene is TRBJ2-5, the V gene TRBV14; TRBD2 matches at 15 bases. There are 19 residues in the CDR3. V shed 1 base, J shed 5 bases, and the junction held 11 bases outside the gene matches. The germline V gene has CDR1 SGHDN and CDR2 FVKESK. DNA for the CDR3: TGTGCCAGCAGCCAAGCTCTAGGACTAGCGGGGGGGCTTGCGGAGACCCAGTACTTC. Amino acid sequence: CASSQALGLAGGLAETQYF.

This clone was counted a single time. This rearrangement joins TRBV4-2 to TRBJ2-5; 9 bases match TRBD2. The germline V gene has CDR1 LGHNA and CDR2 YNFKEQ. The CDR3 is 17 residues long. The junction had 9 bases not matched to a gene; V was cut back by 0 bases and J by 4 bases. CDR3 sequence (DNA): TGTGCCAGCAGCCAAGATCCAGCGGGGGGCGGAAGAGAGACCCAGTACTTC. Translation: CASSQDPAGGGRETQYF.

The chain carries TRBV5-1 and TRBJ2-1, with 11 nucleotides matching TRBD2. CDR3 length: 15 amino acids. Germline V lookup: CDR1 SGHRS, CDR2 YFSETQ. V shed 2 bases and J 6 bases; nucleotides not matched to a gene: 4. CDR3 coding DNA: TGCGCCAGCAGCTTTAGCGGGGGGGCGTTCAATGAGCAGTTCTTC. Residues: CASSFSGGAFNEQFF.

This clone is a singleton in its sample. This chain links TRBV5-1 with TRBJ1-1, with a weak D call TRBD1 (6 bases). V lost 6 bases and J lost 1, with 10 bases in between. The CDR3 has 13 amino acids. CDR1 is SGHRS and CDR2 is YFSETQ in the germline V gene. The CDR3 reads CASIGQTNTEAFF. The CDR3 DNA is TGCGCCAGCATAGGACAGACGAACACTGAAGCTTTCTTT.

This clone was seen once. The chain links TRBV6-1 to TRBJ2-7, with D perhaps TRBD2 (5 bases). V dropped 0 bases and J dropped 5 bases, with 17 bases sitting between them. Per the germline V gene, CDR1 is MNHNS and CDR2 is SASEGT. The CDR3 length is 16 residues. CDR3: CASSEALRVRANEQYF. CDR3 sequence (DNA): TGTGCCAGCAGTGAAGCGCTTCGGGTGCGGGCGAACGAGCAGTACTTC.

V usage is TRBV7-3 and J usage is TRBJ2-5; 9 nucleotides agree with TRBD1. The length of the CDR3 is 15 residues. J gave up 2 bases and V 2 bases, and 3 bases lay outside the gene matches. Germline CDR1 is SGHTA and CDR2 is FQGTGA. The CDR3 loop is CASSLGTGRQETQYF. The CDR3 DNA follows: TGTGCCAGCAGCTTAGGGACAGGGCGACAAGAGACCCAGTACTTC.

This chain links TRBV7-9 with TRBJ2-5; 13 positions agree with TRBD2. The V segment lost 5 bases and the J segment 5 bases; nucleotides outside the gene matches: 2. The germline V gene has CDR1 SEHNR and CDR2 FQNEAQ (reference sequence). The CDR3 spans 14 residues. The CDR3 region has the DNA TGTGCCAGCAGCGAGACTAGCGGGAGGGAGACCCAGTACTTC. It codes for CASSETSGRETQYF.

This clone was observed once. CDR3 residues: CASSKVRLAGPYEQYF. The CDR3 nucleotides are TGTGCCAGCAGCAAAGTCCGCCTCGCTGGGCCCTACGAGCAGTACTTC. The chain recombines TRBV21-1 with TRBJ2-7; the table's D call, TRBD1, has no DNA check behind it. TRBV21-1 is a recognized pseudogene. The CDR3 contains 16 residues.

The chain joins TRBV2 to TRBJ1-4, with D tentatively TRBD1 (5 bases). Deletions cut 6 bases from V and 8 bases from J, with 22 bases between. The germline CDR1 and CDR2 sequences are SNHLY and FYNNEI. This CDR3 comprises 16 residues. CDR3 sequence: CASRPHRVGGEEKLFF. Here the CDR3 DNA reads TGTGCCAGCAGGCCCCACCGAGTGGGAGGGGAGGAAAAACTGTTTTTT. The full variable domain, completed using reference TRBV2 and TRBJ1-4, is EPEVTQTPSHQVTQMGQEVILRCVPISNHLYFYWYRQILGQKVEFLVSFYNNEISEKSEIFDDQFSVERPDGSNFTLKIRSTKLEDSAMYFCASRPHRVGGEEKLFFGSGTQLSVL.

This clone was observed a few times. This chain uses TRBV2 with TRBJ2-7, with TRBD1 identical over 8 bases. CDR1 and CDR2 (germline): SNHLY, FYNNEI. The CDR3 length is 14 residues. Trimming at V came to 8 bases and at J to 4 bases, leaving 10 bases not matched to a gene. The CDR3 sequence: CASRGQGGLYEQYF. The CDR3 DNA is TGTGCCAGCCGAGGACAGGGTGGCCTTTACGAGCAGTACTTC.

The chain links TRBV9 to TRBJ1-5, with 11 nucleotides matching TRBD1. Trimming at V came to 2 bases and at J to 6 bases, leaving 4 bases not matched to a gene. Per the germline V gene, CDR1 is SGDLS and CDR2 is YYNGEE. The CDR3 sequence is 15 residues long. CDR3 in DNA: TGTGCCAGCAGCGTGGGACAGGGGGGGGGTCAGCCCCAGCATTTT. As protein: CASSVGQGGGQPQHF.

The genes are TRBV5-4 and TRBJ2-7; D is possibly TRBD1 (7 bases). Trimming shortened V by 2 bases and J by 3 bases, and 9 bases separated the two germline ends. Germline CDR1 is SGHNT and CDR2 is YYREEE (reference sequence). The CDR3 covers 13 residues. Here the CDR3 reads CASSFQGGYEQYF. The CDR3 nucleotides are TGTGCCAGCAGCTTCCAGGGGGGCTACGAGCAGTACTTC.

The gene calls are TRBV29-1 and TRBJ2-7, with 7 bases that match TRBD2. Germline V gene sequence: CDR1 SQVTM, CDR2 ANQGSEA. The CDR3 loop spans 14 amino acids. Trimming cost V 3 bases and J 2 bases; bases outside gene matches: 7. The CDR3 coding sequence is TGCAGCGTTGAGAACGGGGGGTCCCCCTACGAGCAGTACTTC. Its translation is CSVENGGSPYEQYF.